A selection of T cell receptor beta chains follows, all from one sample in a study of radiotherapy plus CTLA-4 blockade in lung cancer. Some clones are missing from TCRdb's copy, which holds only in-frame ones; the method was immunoSEQ multiplex PCR. There are tens of thousands of clones in the sample; around 76% occur only once, and around 10% lies in the top ten. The sample here was peripheral blood, taken from a patient treated with radiotherapy plus ipilimumab. The receptors originated from a human donor with non-small cell lung cancer who had stable disease on radiotherapy plus ipilimumab. The CDR3 runs from the conserved cysteine through the conserved F or W. The D gene is left open where the match is weak. Only some rows state a clone size, as once, few, many or a class for expanded clones.

d_call: NA
j_call: TRBJ2-5
clone_size: NA
cdr3_length: 13
v_call: TRBV5-1
cdr3_aa: CASRQGRQETQYF
cdr3_nt: TGCGCCAGCAGACAGGGGAGGCAAGAGACCCAGTACTTC

d_call: NA
j_call: TRBJ1-1
clone_size: NA
cdr3_length: 20
v_call: TRBV4-3
cdr3_aa: CASSRGASGTILVGRTEAFF
cdr3_nt: TGCGCCAGCAGCCGAGGGGCGTCCGGGACAATCTTGGTCGGGAGAACTGAAGCTTTCTTT

d_call: NA
j_call: TRBJ1-5
clone_size: NA
cdr3_length: 15
v_call: TRBV7-9
cdr3_aa: CASSPTGYSNQPQHF
cdr3_nt: TGTGCCAGCAGCCCGACAGGCTATAGCAATCAGCCCCAGCATTTT

d_call: TRBD1
j_call: TRBJ1-1
clone_size: NA
cdr3_length: 15
v_call: TRBV29-1
cdr3_aa: CSVDSSGGWNTEAFF
cdr3_nt: TGCAGCGTTGACTCCTCAGGGGGATGGAACACTGAAGCTTTCTTT

d_call: TRBD1
j_call: TRBJ1-5
clone_size: NA
cdr3_length: 19
v_call: TRBV28
cdr3_aa: CASSLLLGGQGRVHRPQHF
cdr3_nt: TGTGCCAGCAGTTTATTATTAGGGGGACAGGGAAGGGTCCACAGGCCCCAGCATTTT

d_call: NA
j_call: TRBJ1-4
clone_size: NA
cdr3_length: 18
v_call: TRBV28
cdr3_aa: CASSSLGRVGARGEKLFF
cdr3_nt: TGTGCCAGCAGTTCTCTCGGACGGGTAGGGGCAAGAGGTGAAAAACTGTTTTTT

d_call: TRBD1
j_call: TRBJ1-2
clone_size: few
cdr3_length: 14
v_call: TRBV27
cdr3_aa: CASSLAGQGSGYTF
cdr3_nt: TGTGCCAGCAGCCTCGCGGGACAGGGGTCTGGCTACACCTTC

d_call: NA
j_call: TRBJ1-5
clone_size: NA
cdr3_length: 15
v_call: TRBV6-1
cdr3_aa: CASSEIPHSNQPQHF
cdr3_nt: TGTGCCAGCAGTGAAATCCCACATAGCAATCAGCCCCAGCATTTT

d_call: NA
j_call: TRBJ2-3
clone_size: NA
cdr3_length: 15
v_call: TRBV5-1
cdr3_aa: CASSLPGTSTDTQYF
cdr3_nt: TGCGCCAGCAGCTTGCCGGGGACTAGCACAGATACGCAGTATTTT

d_call: NA
j_call: TRBJ2-6
clone_size: NA
cdr3_length: 17
v_call: TRBV19
cdr3_aa: CASSIEEKRSGANVLTF
cdr3_nt: TGTGCCAGTAGTATCGAGGAAAAAAGATCCGGGGCCAACGTCCTGACTTTC

d_call: TRBD1
j_call: TRBJ1-2
clone_size: NA
cdr3_length: 15
v_call: TRBV6-1
cdr3_aa: CASSEAGQDNYGYTF
cdr3_nt: TGTGCCAGCAGTGAAGCAGGACAGGATAACTATGGCTACACCTTC

d_call: NA
j_call: TRBJ2-7
clone_size: NA
cdr3_length: 14
v_call: TRBV6-1
cdr3_aa: CASSEGTVTYEQYF
cdr3_nt: TGTGCCAGCAGTGAAGGGACAGTTACCTACGAGCAGTACTTC

d_call: NA
j_call: TRBJ2-6
clone_size: NA
cdr3_length: 17
v_call: TRBV29-1
cdr3_aa: CSVGYRGIGSGANVLTF
cdr3_nt: TGCAGCGTTGGTTATAGGGGTATCGGCTCTGGGGCCAACGTCCTGACTTTC

d_call: TRBD1
j_call: TRBJ2-7
clone_size: NA
cdr3_length: 12
v_call: TRBV30
cdr3_aa: CAWSPTGDEQYF
cdr3_nt: TGTGCCTGGAGTCCGACAGGGGACGAGCAGTACTTC

d_call: NA
j_call: TRBJ1-1
clone_size: NA
cdr3_length: 14
v_call: TRBV12-5
cdr3_aa: CASGLVGPNTEAFF
cdr3_nt: TGTGCTAGTGGTTTGGTCGGGCCGAACACTGAAGCTTTCTTT

d_call: TRBD1
j_call: TRBJ1-5
clone_size: NA
cdr3_length: 16
v_call: TRBV5-5
cdr3_aa: CASSLEGQGWGQPQHF
cdr3_nt: TGTGCCAGCAGCTTGGAGGGACAGGGGTGGGGTCAGCCCCAGCATTTT